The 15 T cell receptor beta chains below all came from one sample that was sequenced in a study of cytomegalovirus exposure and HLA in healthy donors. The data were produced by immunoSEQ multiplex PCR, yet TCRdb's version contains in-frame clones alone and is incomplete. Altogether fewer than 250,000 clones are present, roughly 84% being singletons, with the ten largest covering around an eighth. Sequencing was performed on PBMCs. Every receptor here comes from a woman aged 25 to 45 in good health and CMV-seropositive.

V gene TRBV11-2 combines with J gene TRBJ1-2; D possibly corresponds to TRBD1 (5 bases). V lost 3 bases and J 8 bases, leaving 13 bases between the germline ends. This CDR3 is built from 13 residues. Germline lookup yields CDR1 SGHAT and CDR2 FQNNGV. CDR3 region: CASSFILGVGYTF. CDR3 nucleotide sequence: TGTGCCAGCAGCTTTATACTAGGGGTGGGCTACACCTTC.

CDR3 region: CASSAEQGAAHGYTF. CDR3 bases: TGTGCCAGCAGCGCTGAACAGGGGGCAGCTCATGGCTACACCTTC. The genes are TRBV9 and TRBJ1-2; 9 bases line up with TRBD1. After removal of 3 bases from V and 6 bases from J, the junction contained 9 bases not matched to a gene. This CDR3 has 15 amino acids. The germline CDR1 and CDR2 sequences are SGDLS and YYNGEE.

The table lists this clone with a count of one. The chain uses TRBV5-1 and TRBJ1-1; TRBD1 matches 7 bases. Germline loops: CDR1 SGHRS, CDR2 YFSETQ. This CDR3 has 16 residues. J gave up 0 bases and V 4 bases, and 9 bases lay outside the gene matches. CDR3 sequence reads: CASSHNLDRMNTEAFF. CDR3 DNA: TGCGCCAGCAGCCATAACTTGGACAGGATGAACACTGAAGCTTTCTTT.

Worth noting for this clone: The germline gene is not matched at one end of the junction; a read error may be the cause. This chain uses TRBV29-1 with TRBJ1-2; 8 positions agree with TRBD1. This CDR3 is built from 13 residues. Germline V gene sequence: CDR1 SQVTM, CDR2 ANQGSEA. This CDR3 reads CSAELDRAYGYTF. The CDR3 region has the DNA TGCAGCGCTGAACTGGACAGGGCCTATGGCTACACCTTC.

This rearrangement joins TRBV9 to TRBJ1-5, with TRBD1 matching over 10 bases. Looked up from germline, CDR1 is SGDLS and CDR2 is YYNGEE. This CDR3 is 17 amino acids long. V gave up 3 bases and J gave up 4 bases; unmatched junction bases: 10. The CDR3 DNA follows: TGTGCCAGCAGCGAGGGGACAGGGGATTTGGCTAATCAGCCCCAGCATTTT. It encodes CASSEGTGDLANQPQHF. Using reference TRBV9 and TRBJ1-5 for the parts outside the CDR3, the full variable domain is DSGVTQTPKHLITATGQRVTLRCSPRSGDLSVYWYQQSLDQGLQFLIQYYNGEERAKGNILERFSAQQFPDLHSELNLSSLELGDSALYFCASSEGTGDLANQPQHFGDGTRLSIL.

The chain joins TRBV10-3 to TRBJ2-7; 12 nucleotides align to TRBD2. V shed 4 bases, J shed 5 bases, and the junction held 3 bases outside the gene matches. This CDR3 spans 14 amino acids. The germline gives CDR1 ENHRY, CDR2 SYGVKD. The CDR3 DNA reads TGTGCCATCAGTGCAAGGACTAGCGGGGACGAGCAGTACTTC. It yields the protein CAISARTSGDEQYF.

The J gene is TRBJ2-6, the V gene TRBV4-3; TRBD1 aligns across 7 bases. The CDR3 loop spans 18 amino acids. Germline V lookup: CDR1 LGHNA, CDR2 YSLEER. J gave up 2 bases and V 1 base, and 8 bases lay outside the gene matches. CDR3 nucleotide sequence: TGCGCCAGCAGCCAAGGCCGACAGGGAATCCCTGGGGCCAACGTCCTGACTTTC. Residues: CASSQGRQGIPGANVLTF.

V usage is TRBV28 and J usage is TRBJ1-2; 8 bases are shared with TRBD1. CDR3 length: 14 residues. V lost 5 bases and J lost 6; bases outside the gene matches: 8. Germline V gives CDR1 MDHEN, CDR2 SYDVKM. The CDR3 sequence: CASSARTGRDGYTF. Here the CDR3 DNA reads TGTGCCAGCAGTGCCCGGACAGGGAGGGATGGCTACACCTTC.

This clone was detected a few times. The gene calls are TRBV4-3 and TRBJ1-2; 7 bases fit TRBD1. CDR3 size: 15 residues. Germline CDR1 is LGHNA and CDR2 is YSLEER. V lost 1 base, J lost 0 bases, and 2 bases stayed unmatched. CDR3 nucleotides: TGCGCCAGCAGCCAAGGAAGGGGGCCTAACTATGGCTACACCTTC. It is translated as CASSQGRGPNYGYTF.

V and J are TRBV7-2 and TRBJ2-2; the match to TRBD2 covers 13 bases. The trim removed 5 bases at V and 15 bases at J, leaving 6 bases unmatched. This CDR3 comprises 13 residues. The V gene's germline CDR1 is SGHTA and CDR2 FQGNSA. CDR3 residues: CASSRGTSGKLFF. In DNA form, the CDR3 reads TGTGCCAGCAGCCGGGGGACTAGCGGGAAGTTGTTTTTT. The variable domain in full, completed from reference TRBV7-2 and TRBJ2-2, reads GAGVSQSPSNKVTEKGKDVELRCDPISGHTALYWYRQSLGQGLEFLIYFQGNSAPDKSGLPSDRFSAERTGGSVSTLTIQRTQQEDSAVYLCASSRGTSGKLFFGEGSRLTVL.

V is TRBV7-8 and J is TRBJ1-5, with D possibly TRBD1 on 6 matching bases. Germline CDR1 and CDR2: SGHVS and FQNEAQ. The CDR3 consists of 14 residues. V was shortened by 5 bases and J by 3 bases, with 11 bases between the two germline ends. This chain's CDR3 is CASSGGTYNQPQHF. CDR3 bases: TGTGCCAGCAGCGGAGGGACATACAATCAGCCCCAGCATTTT.

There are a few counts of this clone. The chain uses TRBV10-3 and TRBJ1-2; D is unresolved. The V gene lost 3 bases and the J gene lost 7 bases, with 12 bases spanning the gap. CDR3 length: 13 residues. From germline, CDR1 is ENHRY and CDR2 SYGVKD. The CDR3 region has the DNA TGTGCCATCAGTGATTTTGACGTGGGTGGCTACACCTTC. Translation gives CAISDFDVGGYTF.

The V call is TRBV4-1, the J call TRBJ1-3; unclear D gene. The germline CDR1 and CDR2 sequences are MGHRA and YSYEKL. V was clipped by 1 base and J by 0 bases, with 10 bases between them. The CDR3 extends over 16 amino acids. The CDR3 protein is CASSQVGEYSGNTIYF. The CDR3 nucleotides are TGCGCCAGCAGCCAAGTAGGCGAGTACTCTGGAAACACCATATATTTT.

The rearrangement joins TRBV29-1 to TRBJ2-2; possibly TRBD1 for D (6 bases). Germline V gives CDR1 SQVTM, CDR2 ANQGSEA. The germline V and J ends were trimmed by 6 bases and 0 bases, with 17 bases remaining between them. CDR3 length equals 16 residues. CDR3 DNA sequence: TGCAGCGTACAGGGCCCCGGCGCCCCGAACACCGGGGAGCTGTTTTTT. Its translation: CSVQGPGAPNTGELFF.

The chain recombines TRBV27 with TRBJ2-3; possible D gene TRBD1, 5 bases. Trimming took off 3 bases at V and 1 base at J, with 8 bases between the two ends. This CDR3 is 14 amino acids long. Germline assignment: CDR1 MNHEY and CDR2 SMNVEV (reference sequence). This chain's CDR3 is CASSFLQGTDTQYF. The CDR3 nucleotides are TGTGCCAGCAGTTTCCTACAGGGCACAGATACGCAGTATTTT.